The 10 T cell receptor beta chains below were found in one sample sequenced in a study of T cell responses to AZD1222 COVID-19 vaccine. Libraries were prepared by immunoSEQ multiplex PCR; TCRdb keeps only in-frame clonotypes and omits some of them. The sample lists roughly 77,000 clones, 88% seen once, with roughly 5% in the top ten. This material consisted of peripheral blood, taken on day 0 of MenACWY control vaccination. These receptors all stem from an adult in good health.

This clone was seen just once. The genes are TRBV7-3 and TRBJ2-2, with D possibly being TRBD2 (7 bases). V lost 7 bases and J lost 4, with 19 bases in between. The CDR3 consists of 16 residues. The germline V gene encodes CDR1 SGHTA and CDR2 FQGTGA. The chain's CDR3 is CASTLGGGGGTGELFF. The CDR3 DNA reads TGTGCCAGCACCCTTGGAGGGGGGGGCGGCACCGGGGAGCTGTTTTTT.

In its sample, this clone was seen once. V gene TRBV25-1 combines with J gene TRBJ2-5; D is undetermined. The CDR3 has 13 amino acids. The V end was cut by 6 bases, the J end by 5 bases, with 13 bases between. The V gene's germline CDR1 is MGHDK and CDR2 SYGVNS. The CDR3 reads CASRGSTRETQYF. Here the CDR3 DNA reads TGTGCCAGCAGGGGCTCTACAAGGGAGACCCAGTACTTC. Drawing the rest from reference TRBV25-1 and TRBJ2-5, the complete variable domain is EADIYQTPRYLVIGTGKKITLECSQTMGHDKMYWYQQDPGMELHLIHYSYGVNSTEKGDLSSESTVSRIRTEHFPLTLESARPSHTSQYLCASRGSTRETQYFGPGTRLLVL.

As concerns this clone: One junction end disagrees with the germline gene, perhaps due to a read error. This sample includes further DNA sequences coding for the same CDR3. The rearrangement uses TRBV11-2 and TRBJ1-3, with D hard to call. Per the germline V gene, CDR1 is SGHAT and CDR2 is FQNNGV. CDR3 length: 13 amino acids. CDR3 DNA: TGTGCCAGCAGCTTAGATTTCGGAAACACTATATATTTT. Protein product: CASSLDFGNTIYF.

The gene calls are TRBV4-3 and TRBJ2-2; 7 bases fit TRBD2. The CDR3 runs 16 residues. Unmatched junction bases numbered 6, after V lost 3 bases and J lost 2 bases. Germline V gene sequence: CDR1 LGHNA, CDR2 YSLEER. CDR3 amino acids: CASSQGRAVNTGELFF. The DNA for the CDR3 is TGCGCCAGCAGCCAGGGGAGGGCCGTAAACACCGGGGAGCTGTTTTTT.

The J gene is TRBJ2-1, the V gene TRBV19; no clear D. CDR1 LNHDA and CDR2 SQIVND come from the germline V gene (reference sequence). V lost 8 bases to trimming and J lost 1 base, with 9 bases between them. The length of the CDR3 is 13 residues. The CDR3 nucleotides are TGTGCCAGTTCCAAGGAATCCTACAATGAGCAGTTCTTC. Translated, it gives CASSKESYNEQFF.

The V call is TRBV10-3, the J call TRBJ2-3, with D perhaps matching TRBD2 (6 bases). V shed 10 bases and J shed 0 bases, with 17 bases lying between them. Germline V gene lookup returns CDR1 ENHRY and CDR2 SYGVKD. The CDR3 runs 15 residues. CDR3: CATSPGSTSTDTQYF. As DNA, the CDR3 is TGTGCCACCTCCCCCGGGAGTACTAGCACAGATACGCAGTATTTT.

This chain links TRBV5-1 with TRBJ1-5, with D perhaps matching TRBD1 (6 bases). V lost 4 bases and J lost 4, with 15 bases in between. Germline V gene sequence: CDR1 SGHRS, CDR2 YFSETQ. The CDR3 has 15 residues. The CDR3 is CASSPGQNGNQPQHF. CDR3 nucleotides: TGCGCCAGCAGCCCCGGACAGAATGGGAATCAGCCCCAGCATTTT.

Within the sample, this clone is medium-sized (0.01 to 0.1%). This chain links TRBV7-9 with TRBJ2-7, with D possibly matching TRBD2 (5 bases). This CDR3 is built from 13 residues. Germline V gene data show CDR1 as SEHNR and CDR2 as FQNEAQ (reference sequence). V was trimmed by 7 bases and J by 4 bases, leaving 14 bases between them. This CDR3 reads CASISEGGYEQYF. CDR3 nucleotides: TGTGCCAGCATCTCTGAGGGCGGTTACGAGCAGTACTTC.

V is TRBV19 and J is TRBJ1-5; D not resolved. The CDR3 covers 14 residues. Trimming cost V 6 bases and J 7 bases, with 16 bases left between them. CDR1 LNHDA and CDR2 SQIVND come from the germline V gene (reference sequence). In DNA, the CDR3 is TGTGCCAGTAGCCCCTCCCCCGCGATGCAGCCCCAGCATTTT. Protein sequence: CASSPSPAMQPQHF.

The V call is TRBV5-4, the J call TRBJ2-7; 9 bases map to TRBD1. V was clipped by 3 bases and J by 2 bases; unmatched bases: 6. CDR3 length: 15 residues. Germline V gene sequence: CDR1 SGHNT, CDR2 YYREEE (reference sequence). The CDR3, as DNA: TGTGCCAGCAGCTCTCCGACAGGGGGGCCCTACGAGCAGTACTTC. Protein: CASSSPTGGPYEQYF.